This entry features one TCR beta chain sequence. Its specificity is unknown. This table comes from immunoSEQ multiplex PCR, and its TCRdb copy is limited to in-frame clones, with some not included. The table includes 15,000 to 20,000 clones, around 80% detected once. The sample originates from a study of somatic mutations in cytotoxic T cells in rheumatoid arthritis. Turning to the study itself: Blood from the patient (approximately 30 ml EDTA) was drawn right after diagnosis, pretreatment. Overall study findings and caveats: Nobody adjusted the slight TRBV07 underrepresentation in rheumatoid arthritis patients for multiple comparisons. A significant difference in CD8+ T-cell clonality was not found between rheumatoid arthritis patients and age-matched healthy controls. Exceedance of 20% of CD8+ cells by the largest CD8+ clone occurred in about an eighth of the roughly 60 patients.

The CDR3 consists of 13 residues. Trimming stripped 6 bases from V and 0 bases from J, with 11 bases between. Germline V lookup: CDR1 SQVTM, CDR2 ANQGSEA. The TCR was taken from an adult with rheumatoid arthritis. The sequencing sample was made of CD8+ T cells sorted from blood. The rearrangement joins TRBV29-1 to TRBJ1-1; tentative D call: TRBD1 (6 bases). This CDR3 reads CSVEDRMNTEAFF. The CDR3 bases are TGCAGCGTCGAGGACAGAATGAACACTGAAGCTTTCTTT.